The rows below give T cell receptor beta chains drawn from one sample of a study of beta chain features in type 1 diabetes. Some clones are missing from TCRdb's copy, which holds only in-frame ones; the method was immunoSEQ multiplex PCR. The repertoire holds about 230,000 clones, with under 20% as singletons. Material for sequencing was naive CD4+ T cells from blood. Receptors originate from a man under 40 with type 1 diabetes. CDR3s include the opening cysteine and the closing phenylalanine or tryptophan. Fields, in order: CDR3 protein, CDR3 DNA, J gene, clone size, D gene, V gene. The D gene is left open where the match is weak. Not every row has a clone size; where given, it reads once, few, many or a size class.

CASSDAREQYF	TGTGCCAGCAGCGACGCACGCGAGCAGTACTTC	TRBJ2-7	.	.	TRBV28
CSVEAGGYRDGYTF	TGCAGCGTTGAGGCAGGGGGTTACCGGGATGGCTACACCTTC	TRBJ1-2	few	TRBD1	TRBV29-1
CSVEEWLDHSYNEQFF	TGCAGCGTTGAAGAATGGCTCGACCACTCCTACAATGAGCAGTTCTTC	TRBJ2-1	.	.	TRBV29-1
CASSGPGRGAFF	TGTGCCAGCAGTGGCCCTGGCAGGGGAGCTTTCTTT	TRBJ1-1	few	.	TRBV25-1
CASSLEDPKNIQYF	TGTGCCAGCAGCTTAGAGGACCCCAAAAACATTCAGTACTTC	TRBJ2-4	.	.	TRBV7-9
CASSLRDSYYSGANVLTF	TGTGCCAGCAGTTTACGGGACAGTTATTACTCTGGGGCCAACGTCCTGACTTTC	TRBJ2-6	.	TRBD1	TRBV7-2
CSPSQRAGGPHYNEQFF	TGCAGCCCCTCACAGAGGGCGGGAGGGCCACACTACAATGAGCAGTTCTTC	TRBJ2-1	.	TRBD2	TRBV29-1
CSAGGRGEGYTF	TGCAGCGCCGGTGGCAGGGGAGAGGGCTACACCTTC	TRBJ1-2	.	.	TRBV29-1
CASSSGEDGDTQYF	TGCGCCAGCAGCTCCGGGGAGGACGGAGATACGCAGTATTTT	TRBJ2-3	.	.	TRBV5-1
CATTSGTSYTF	TGTGCCACTACCTCGGGAACGAGCTACACCTTC	TRBJ1-2	.	.	TRBV19
CASSLQGAIGYTF	TGTGCCAGCAGCTTACAGGGGGCCATTGGCTACACCTTC	TRBJ1-2	.	TRBD1	TRBV13
CASSLLAGGTDTQYF	TGCGCCAGCAGCCTCCTAGCGGGCGGCACAGATACGCAGTATTTT	TRBJ2-3	few	TRBD2	TRBV5-1